This T cell receptor beta chain was recovered during a study of T cell changes during pregnancy in multiple sclerosis. CDR1 is SGDLS and CDR2 is YYNGEE in the germline V gene. The V gene lost 1 base and the J gene lost 0 bases, with 12 bases spanning the gap. This CDR3 has 16 residues. TCRdb's copy holds only in-frame clones and misses some; the assay was immunoSEQ multiplex PCR. The sample includes just under 65,000 clones, 91% seen only once; the top ten take over 2%. The chain is built from TRBV9 and TRBJ2-3; weak D call: TRBD2 (6 bases). The sequence was collected from a female donor in good health, enrolled as a control in a pregnancy study. Material: peripheral blood, obtained in the third trimester of pregnancy. The CDR3 sequence is CASSVLGGVSTDTQYF. For the CDR3, the DNA is TGTGCCAGCAGCGTACTGGGCGGGGTGAGCACAGATACGCAGTATTTT.